This is a list of T cell receptor beta chains from one sample in a study of blood T cell repertoires in COVID-19. The method was immunoSEQ multiplex PCR; TCRdb's version includes in-frame clones alone and lacks a portion of them. The table includes around 70,000 clones, 80% detected once. Sequences were obtained from peripheral blood. The receptors come from a man between 65 and 85 years old who had recovered from COVID-19. The CDR3 runs from the conserved cysteine through the conserved F or W. The D gene is left open where the match is weak. Not every row has a clone size; where given, it reads once, few, many or a size class.

D,V,J,size,DNA,CDR3
-,TRBV6-6,TRBJ2-2,-,TGTGCCAGCAGTACTTATAGCGCCGGGGAGCTGTTTTTT,CASSTYSAGELFF
-,TRBV24-1,TRBJ2-5,once,TGTGCCACCAGTGATCAGACAGGCCAAGAGACCCAGTACTTC,CATSDQTGQETQYF
-,TRBV29-1,TRBJ2-5,once,TGCACCTCTCTCAGACAGGCCCAAGAGACCCAGTACTTC,CTSLRQAQETQYF
TRBD1,TRBV15,TRBJ2-2,-,TGTGCCACCAGCAGAGAGACAGGGGGGACCGGGGAGCTGTTTTTT,CATSRETGGTGELFF
-,TRBV30,TRBJ1-2,-,TGTGCCTGGAATATTCCAGGGGAGCATGGCTACACCTTC,CAWNIPGEHGYTF
-,TRBV28,TRBJ2-1,few,TGTGCCAGCAGTGCAGGGGAAAGCTCCTACAATGAGCAGTTCTTC,CASSAGESSYNEQFF
-,TRBV7-2,TRBJ1-5,-,TGTGCCAGCAGCCCGGGAGTTAGCAATCAGCCCCAGCATTTT,CASSPGVSNQPQHF
TRBD1,TRBV12-3/TRBV12-4,TRBJ2-7,-,TGTGCCAGCAGTTTTGGACAGGCTGGTGAGCAGTACTTC,CASSFGQAGEQYF
-,TRBV19,TRBJ2-7,-,TGTGCCACAGGAATTTCGGGGTACCACGAGCAGTACTTC,CATGISGYHEQYF
-,TRBV28,TRBJ1-1,once,TGTGCCAGTATTTTGACAGGTTTGAACACTGAAGCTTTCTTT,CASILTGLNTEAFF
TRBD1,TRBV19,TRBJ2-7,few,TGTGCCAGTAGTATCACGCTTAACAGGGACAGGAGCTTCTACGAGCAGTACTTC,CASSITLNRDRSFYEQYF
-,TRBV11-2,TRBJ2-5,-,TGTGCCAGCAGCTTATTCGGCGGGTCAGAGACCCAGTACTTC,CASSLFGGSETQYF
TRBD2,TRBV5-4,TRBJ2-5,-,TGTGCCAGCAGCCCGAGACTAGCGGGAGAGGGGGAGACCCAGTACTTC,CASSPRLAGEGETQYF
TRBD1,TRBV6-2/TRBV6-3,TRBJ2-2,-,TGTGCCAGCAGTACTACAGGGGCGGACACCGGGGAGCTGTTTTTT,CASSTTGADTGELFF
-,TRBV5-8,TRBJ1-6,once,TGTGCCAGCACCCTGGGAGGGAATAATTCACCCCTCCACTTT,CASTLGGNNSPLHF
TRBD2,TRBV30,TRBJ2-3,once,TGTGCCTGGAGACCAGCGGGGGCCACCACAGATACGCAGTATTTT,CAWRPAGATTDTQYF
-,TRBV7-2,TRBJ2-3,-,TGTGCCAGCAGCTTTAGTTCCGACAGAGCAGATACGCAGTATTTT,CASSFSSDRADTQYF
TRBD1,TRBV30,TRBJ2-6,-,TGTGCCTGGAAGAGGGACAGGGTGCTCTCTGGGGCCAACGTCCTGACTTTC,CAWKRDRVLSGANVLTF
-,TRBV5-4,TRBJ2-3,-,TGTGCCAGCAACCAAAATTCAGGCACAGATACGCAGTATTTT,CASNQNSGTDTQYF
-,TRBV3-1/TRBV3-2,TRBJ1-1,few,TGTGCCAGCAGCCAAGGGGGAGGTACTGAAGCTTTCTTT,CASSQGGGTEAFF
TRBD1,TRBV2,TRBJ2-1,-,TGTGCCAGCAGTCCCGGGACAGGGAGCGATGAGCAGTTCTTC,CASSPGTGSDEQFF
TRBD2,TRBV27,TRBJ2-1,-,TGTGCCAGCAGTTTATATCCGGGACTAGCGTCGGATGAGCAGTTCTTC,CASSLYPGLASDEQFF
-,TRBV5-6,TRBJ2-1,-,TGTGCCAGCAGCTTGGTTGGTAGGACTATCGGCCAGCAGTTCTTC,CASSLVGRTIGQQFF
TRBD2,TRBV4-3,TRBJ2-1,-,TGCGCCAGCAGCAAGGGACTAGCGGGTAGCTCCTACAATGAGCAGTTCTTC,CASSKGLAGSSYNEQFF
TRBD1,TRBV19,TRBJ1-1,-,TGTGCCAGTAGTCCGGGACAGGGTAAGGTAGCTGAAGCTTTCTTT,CASSPGQGKVAEAFF
TRBD1,TRBV5-6,TRBJ1-1,-,TGTGCCAGCAGCCCGGTCGGGCGGTGGGACAGGGAGGCTTTCTTT,CASSPVGRWDREAFF
TRBD1,TRBV5-6,TRBJ1-6,-,TGTGCCAGCAGCTTGGTTTGGACAGGAGGTAATTCACCCCTCCACTTT,CASSLVWTGGNSPLHF
-,TRBV6-1,TRBJ2-5,-,TGTGCCAGCAGTGAAGCATTTCGGGGGGCCCCTTGGGAGACCCAGTACTTC,CASSEAFRGAPWETQYF
TRBD2,TRBV10-3,TRBJ2-2,-,TGTGCCATCAGGAATCTAGCGGGAGGAGGGACCGGGGAGCTGTTTTTT,CAIRNLAGGGTGELFF
-,TRBV19,TRBJ1-4,-,TGTGCCAGTAGTGGCCAACATAATGAAAAACTGTTTTTT,CASSGQHNEKLFF
-,TRBV3-1/TRBV3-2,TRBJ2-1,-,TGTGCCAGCAGCCGGTTCATGGACTCCGTAAATGAGCAGTTCTTC,CASSRFMDSVNEQFF
TRBD1,TRBV11-2,TRBJ1-3,-,TGTGCCAGCAGCTTAGTTGGGGGACAGCACTCTGGAAACACCATATATTTT,CASSLVGGQHSGNTIYF
TRBD2,TRBV7-2,TRBJ2-2,few,TGTGCCAGCAGCCGCGGGAGAGGCACCGGGGAGCTGTTTTTT,CASSRGRGTGELFF
-,TRBV19,TRBJ2-3,few,TGTGCCAGTAGTATAGAGGGCGGGTCAGGGGCAGATACGCAGTATTTT,CASSIEGGSGADTQYF
-,TRBV10-2,TRBJ2-1,few,TGCGCCAGCAGTGTAACCTACAATGAGCAGTTCTTC,CASSVTYNEQFF
TRBD1,TRBV18,TRBJ2-7,-,TGTGCCAGCACGGGACAGGGTGAAGGCGAGCAGTACTTC,CASTGQGEGEQYF
TRBD1,TRBV7-9,TRBJ2-3,-,TGTGCCAGCAGCCCGAGGACAGGGATCCCTCGCACAGATACGCAGTATTTT,CASSPRTGIPRTDTQYF
-,TRBV5-4,TRBJ2-2,-,TGTGCCAGCAGTCCTAGTCAGGGGTGGGAGCTGTTTTTT,CASSPSQGWELFF
TRBD2,TRBV3-1/TRBV3-2,TRBJ2-7,-,TGTGCCAGCAGCCTTAGACTAGCCCCAAACTACGAGCAGTACTTC,CASSLRLAPNYEQYF
TRBD1,TRBV7-6,TRBJ1-6,few,TGTGCCAGCAGCTCGAGACAGGGGAGGAATTCACCCCTCCACTTT,CASSSRQGRNSPLHF
-,TRBV28,TRBJ2-7,few,TGTGCCAGCAGTTTCGTCAGGTACGAGCAGTACTTC,CASSFVRYEQYF
TRBD2,TRBV14,TRBJ2-5,-,TGTGCCAGCAGCCTCTTGCCCTCAAGGTCGGCGGGAGTGGTAGAGACCCAGTACTTC,CASSLLPSRSAGVVETQYF
-,TRBV5-1,TRBJ1-4,few,TGCGCCAGCAGCTTGCTCCGGGGAACTAATGAAAAACTGTTTTTT,CASSLLRGTNEKLFF
-,TRBV6-2/TRBV6-3,TRBJ1-2,-,TGTGCCAGCAGTTACTCAGACAGCTATGGCTACACCTTC,CASSYSDSYGYTF